The T cell receptor (beta chain) described here comes from a study of cytomegalovirus exposure and HLA in healthy donors. Both 60 Vbeta primers and 13 Jbeta primers went into the PCR. Using immunoSEQ multiplex PCR, the repertoire was profiled, and TCRdb retains in-frame clones only, with some absent. Recorded here are 40,000 or so clones; the top ten clones represent roughly 8%. Findings and caveats of the study: In terms of immune exposure information, only CMV serostatus was available.

These donors, healthy bone marrow donors, were studied. The CDR3 has 13 amino acids. V lost 2 bases and J 5 bases, leaving 9 bases between the germline ends. The V gene's germline CDR1 is SGHTA and CDR2 FQGNSA. Of note for this clone: Its antigen is undetermined.

The sequence was obtained from a male donor in good health and CMV-seronegative. This chain connects TRBV7-2 to TRBJ2-5; no firm D call. The sequenced sample was PBMCs. CDR3 amino acids: CASSLFSGETQYF. Here the CDR3 DNA reads TGTGCCAGCAGCTTATTCAGTGGCGAGACCCAGTACTTC.